These 21 T cell receptor beta chains were all obtained from the same sample, sequenced in a study of Ad26.COV2.S vaccination and SARS-CoV-2 variants (dated by TCRdb to the early 2020s). Library preparation employed the immunoSEQ multiplex PCR assay. Not all clones reach the TCRdb copy of this immuneACCESS table, which keeps in-frame sequences only. Checked studies attribute under half of the gap to unresolved V genes and leave the rest unexplained. This sample lists roughly 320,000 clones; about 86% were detected once. Around 2% of the sample is held by the ten biggest clonotypes. The treatment or condition label, as the study defines it: around 19 received Ad26.COV2.S at low or high dose, single or two shots; roughly five received placebo; per-sample allocation not given. Repertoires of vaccine and placebo recipients were sequenced from samples collected on day 63 after the first injection. Here the sequenced sample was peripheral blood, taken in a trial of Ad26.COV2.S vaccine versus placebo. The receptor set was obtained from a person between 18 and 65 years old who received the Ad26.COV2.S COVID-19 vaccine or a placebo.

V gene TRBV6-1 combines with J gene TRBJ1-1; D perhaps matches TRBD1 (5 bases). Per the germline V gene, CDR1 is MNHNS and CDR2 is SASEGT. Trimming took off 2 bases at V and 10 bases at J, with 11 bases between the two ends. CDR3 length: 12 residues. CDR3 amino acids: CASSETRDGAFF. DNA for the CDR3: TGTGCCAGCAGTGAAACCAGGGACGGAGCTTTCTTT.

This clone was seen a few times. This sequence joins TRBV3-1 (or the pseudogene TRBV3-2) and TRBJ2-7; D gene ambiguous. The CDR3 is made up of 13 amino acids. Germline V gives CDR1 LGHDT, CDR2 YNNKEL (reference sequence). V dropped 4 bases and J dropped 3 bases, with 10 bases sitting between them. The CDR3 DNA reads as TGTGCCAGCAGCCCGTTTTCCGGCTACGAGCAGTACTTC. Its protein is CASSPFSGYEQYF.

This clone was counted a few times. V is TRBV5-1 and J is TRBJ1-3, with 7 bases aligning to TRBD1. With V trimmed by 0 bases and J by 0 bases, 12 bases remained unmatched. The CDR3 has 19 residues. Germline loops: CDR1 SGHRS, CDR2 YFSETQ. DNA of the CDR3: TGCGCCAGCAGCTTGGGGACAGGTGGATCCTTGAGCTCTGGAAACACCATATATTTT. Translated: CASSLGTGGSLSSGNTIYF.

This rearrangement joins TRBV7-2 to TRBJ1-2; unclear D gene. V lost 1 base to trimming and J lost 5 bases, with 8 bases between them. Germline CDR1 is SGHTA and CDR2 is FQGNSA. CDR3 size: 13 residues. CDR3 amino acids: CASSLGALYGYTF. DNA for the CDR3: TGTGCCAGCAGCTTAGGGGCTTTGTATGGCTACACCTTC.

This clone has only one observation. The CDR3 DNA is TGTGCCAGCAGTTGGAGCGACAGGAGCTACCAAGAGACCCAGTACTTC. Translated, it gives CASSWSDRSYQETQYF. The chain is built from TRBV6-5 and TRBJ2-5, with a weak D call TRBD1 (6 bases). The CDR3 spans 16 residues. V lost 4 bases and J 0 bases, leaving 15 bases between the germline ends. Germline V gene data show CDR1 as MNHEY and CDR2 as SVGAGI.

The CDR3 nucleotides read TGCAGCGCCCGGACAGCTTTGAACACTGAAGCTTTCTTT. This sequence encodes CSARTALNTEAFF. The chain carries TRBV29-1 and TRBJ1-1, with D possibly TRBD1 on 6 matching bases. This CDR3 is 13 amino acids long. Germline CDR1 and CDR2: SQVTM and ANQGSEA. V was pared by 7 bases and J by 0 bases, with 12 bases between.

The V and J genes are TRBV29-1 and TRBJ2-1; 7 bases are a match to TRBD1. The CDR3 has 13 residues. Germline-derived CDR1 and CDR2 are SQVTM and ANQGSEA. Trimming cost V 4 bases and J 2 bases; bases outside gene matches: 2. The CDR3 protein is CSVAGTAYNEQFF. CDR3 DNA: TGCAGCGTTGCCGGGACAGCCTACAATGAGCAGTTCTTC.

This clone was detected only a few times. The chain combines TRBV2 with TRBJ1-2; D remains ambiguous. CDR3 length: 14 residues. In germline, CDR1 is SNHLY, CDR2 FYNNEI. The V end was cut by 4 bases, the J end by 4 bases, with 13 bases between. The CDR3 here is CASSARVWGYGYTF. As DNA, the CDR3 is TGTGCCAGCAGTGCGAGGGTCTGGGGCTATGGCTACACCTTC. Complete variable domain (other parts from reference TRBV2 and TRBJ1-2): EPEVTQTPSHQVTQMGQEVILRCVPISNHLYFYWYRQILGQKVEFLVSFYNNEISEKSEIFDDQFSVERPDGSNFTLKIRSTKLEDSAMYFCASSARVWGYGYTFGSGTRLTVV.

The chain recombines TRBV30 with TRBJ1-4; no reliable D call. V was shortened by 3 bases and J by 15 bases, with 17 bases between the two germline ends. The germline gives CDR1 GTSNPN, CDR2 SVGIG (reference sequence). The CDR3 runs to 12 residues. The CDR3 protein is CAWSLDGRVVFF. In DNA, the CDR3 is TGTGCCTGGAGCCTAGATGGAAGGGTAGTGTTTTTT.

The chain employs TRBV7-9 and TRBJ2-5; perhaps TRBD2 as D (6 bases). From germline, CDR1 is SEHNR and CDR2 FQNEAQ (reference sequence). This CDR3 region has 14 residues. Trimming removed 0 bases at V and 5 bases at J, with 10 bases between. The CDR3: CASSLAGGEETQYF. Here the CDR3 DNA reads TGTGCCAGCAGCTTAGCGGGGGGAGAGGAGACCCAGTACTTC.

For the CDR3, the DNA is TGTGCCAGCAGCTTAGGGGCAGGGAGCGTCGAGGACTATGGCTACACCTTC. The encoded protein is CASSLGAGSVEDYGYTF. The V and J genes are TRBV11-2 and TRBJ1-2, with TRBD1 as a possible D gene (5 bases). V shed 1 base and J shed 3 bases, with 18 bases lying between them. This CDR3 is 17 amino acids long. Germline V CDR1 and CDR2: SGHAT, FQNNGV. Variable domain in full (rest from reference TRBV11-2 and TRBJ1-2): EAGVAQSPRYKIIEKRQSVAFWCNPISGHATLYWYQQILGQGPKLLIQFQNNGVVDDSQLPKDRFSAERLKGVDSTLKIQPAKLEDSAVYLCASSLGAGSVEDYGYTFGSGTRLTVV.

This clone was recorded a few times. The V and J genes are TRBV28 and TRBJ1-2, with a tentative D call TRBD1 (5 bases). V shed 6 bases and J shed 8 bases, with 19 bases lying between them. Germline CDR1 and CDR2: MDHEN and SYDVKM. This CDR3 is 14 amino acids long. DNA of the CDR3: TGTGCCAGCAGGCCGGGACCCAGGAGGGGAGGCTACACCTTC. Its protein is CASRPGPRRGGYTF.

This sequence joins TRBV13 and TRBJ2-5; 12 nucleotides line up with TRBD2. The CDR3 length is 16 residues. Germline V CDR1 and CDR2: PRHDT, FYEKMQ (reference sequence). J lost 3 bases, V lost 5 bases, and 7 bases had no gene match. CDR3 sequence reads: CASSARRLAGEETQYF. CDR3 in DNA: TGTGCCAGCAGCGCACGGAGACTAGCGGGGGAAGAGACCCAGTACTTC.

The chain combines TRBV9 with TRBJ2-1, with TRBD2 as a possible D gene (6 bases). Trimming stripped 0 bases from V and 5 bases from J, with 15 bases between. Germline V lookup: CDR1 SGDLS, CDR2 YYNGEE. The length of the CDR3 is 16 residues. The CDR3 spells CASSVASLARHNEQFF. Written as DNA, the CDR3 is TGTGCCAGCAGCGTAGCCTCCCTAGCGCGCCACAATGAGCAGTTCTTC.

This rearrangement joins TRBV3-1 (or the pseudogene TRBV3-2) to TRBJ2-3; weak D call: TRBD2 (6 bases). The V gene lost 4 bases and the J gene lost 2 bases, with 16 bases spanning the gap. The CDR3 length is 16 residues. The germline gives CDR1 LGHDT, CDR2 YNNKEL (reference sequence). The CDR3, as DNA: TGTGCCAGCAGCCCCTCCGGGACTTCTCTCACAGATACGCAGTATTTT. This codes for CASSPSGTSLTDTQYF.

The chain couples TRBV6-5 to TRBJ2-2; TRBD2 matches at 7 bases. J lost 6 bases, V lost 5 bases, and 9 bases had no gene match. Germline V CDR1 and CDR2: MNHEY, SVGAGI. The CDR3 totals 15 residues. The CDR3 DNA sequence: TGTGCCAGCAGTCTTCTCCTAGCGGCGTCCGGGGAGCTGTTTTTT. Translation: CASSLLLAASGELFF.

The rearrangement links TRBV6-6 to TRBJ2-1; a weak D match, TRBD2 (5 bases). Germline lookup yields CDR1 MNHNY and CDR2 SVGAGI (reference sequence). Trimming took 6 bases from V and 4 from J, leaving 10 bases between them. The CDR3 is 13 amino acids. DNA of the CDR3: TGTGCCAGCAGACTCGGGGTGTACAATGAGCAGTTCTTC. It is translated as CASRLGVYNEQFF.

This chain uses TRBV6-5 with TRBJ1-6; 7 nucleotides match TRBD1. V shed 6 bases and J 7 bases; nucleotides not matched to a gene: 6. The CDR3 is 14 amino acids. In germline, CDR1 is MNHEY, CDR2 SVGAGI. CDR3 region: CASRFTGDNSPLHF. The CDR3 coding sequence is TGTGCCAGCAGGTTCACAGGGGACAATTCACCCCTCCACTTT.

The V gene is TRBV2, the J gene TRBJ2-5, with TRBD1 identical over 12 bases. Germline V gives CDR1 SNHLY, CDR2 FYNNEI. The CDR3 has 15 amino acids. Losses at the gene ends were 6 bases for V and 5 bases for J; bases not matched to a gene: 7. CDR3 loop: CASREGTGGFETQYF. CDR3 sequence (DNA): TGTGCCAGCAGGGAGGGGACAGGGGGCTTTGAGACCCAGTACTTC.

The chain combines TRBV27 with TRBJ1-2; a weak D match, TRBD1 (5 bases). This CDR3 is 13 amino acids long. V gave up 6 bases and J gave up 8 bases, with 16 bases separating them. Germline loops: CDR1 MNHEY, CDR2 SMNVEV (reference sequence). The CDR3 DNA reads TGTGCCAGCAGGAACGGGGCCTTTATGGGCTACACCTTC. Amino acid sequence: CASRNGAFMGYTF.

The V and J genes are TRBV10-1 and TRBJ1-1; maybe TRBD1 (5 bases). V was trimmed by 4 bases and J by 8 bases, leaving 20 bases between them. Looked up from germline, CDR1 is WNHNN and CDR2 is SYGVQD (reference sequence). CDR3 size: 15 residues. The CDR3 loop reads CASSASGDLFTEAFF. The CDR3 DNA follows: TGCGCCAGCAGTGCCTCTGGGGACCTCTTTACCGAAGCTTTCTTT.